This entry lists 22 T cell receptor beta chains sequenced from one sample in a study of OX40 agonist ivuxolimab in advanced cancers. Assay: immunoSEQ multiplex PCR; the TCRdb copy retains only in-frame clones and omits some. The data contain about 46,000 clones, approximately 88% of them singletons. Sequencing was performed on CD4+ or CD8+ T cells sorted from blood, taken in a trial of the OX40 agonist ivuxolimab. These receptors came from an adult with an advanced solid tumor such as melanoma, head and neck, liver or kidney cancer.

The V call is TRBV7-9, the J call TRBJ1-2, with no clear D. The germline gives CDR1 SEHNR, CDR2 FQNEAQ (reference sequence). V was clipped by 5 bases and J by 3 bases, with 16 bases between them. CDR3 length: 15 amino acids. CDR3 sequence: CASSEVGGPYYGYTF. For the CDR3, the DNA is TGTGCCAGCAGCGAGGTCGGTGGTCCCTACTATGGCTACACCTTC. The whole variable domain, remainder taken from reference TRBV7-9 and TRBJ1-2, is DTGVSQNPRHKITKRGQNVTFRCDPISEHNRLYWYRQTLGQGPEFLTYFQNEAQLEKSRLLSDRFSAERPKGSFSTLEIQRTEQGDSAMYLCASSEVGGPYYGYTFGSGTRLTVV.

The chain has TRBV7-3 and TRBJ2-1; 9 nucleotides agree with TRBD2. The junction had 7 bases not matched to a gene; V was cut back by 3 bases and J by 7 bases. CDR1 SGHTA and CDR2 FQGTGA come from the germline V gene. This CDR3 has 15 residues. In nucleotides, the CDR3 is TGTGCCAGCAGCTTGAATAGCGGGAGCTCGAATGAGCAGTTCTTC. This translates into CASSLNSGSSNEQFF.

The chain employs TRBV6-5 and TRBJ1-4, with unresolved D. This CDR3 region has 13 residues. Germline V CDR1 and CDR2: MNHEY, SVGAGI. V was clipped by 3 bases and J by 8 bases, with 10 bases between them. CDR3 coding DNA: TGTGCCAGCAGTTATTCCCTTCGGGAAAAACTGTTTTTT. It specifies CASSYSLREKLFF.

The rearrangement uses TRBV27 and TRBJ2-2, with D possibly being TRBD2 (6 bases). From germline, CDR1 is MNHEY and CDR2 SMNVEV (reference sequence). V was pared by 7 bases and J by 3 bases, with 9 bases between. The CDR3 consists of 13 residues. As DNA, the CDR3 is TGTGCCAGCAACGGGGGATACACCGGGGAGCTGTTTTTT. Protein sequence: CASNGGYTGELFF.

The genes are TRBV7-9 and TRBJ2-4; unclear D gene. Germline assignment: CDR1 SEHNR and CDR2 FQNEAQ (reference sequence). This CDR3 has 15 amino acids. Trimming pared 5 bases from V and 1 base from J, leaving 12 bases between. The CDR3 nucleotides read TGTGCCAGCAGCCCCCTTGAACTGGCCAAAAACATTCAGTACTTC. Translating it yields CASSPLELAKNIQYF.

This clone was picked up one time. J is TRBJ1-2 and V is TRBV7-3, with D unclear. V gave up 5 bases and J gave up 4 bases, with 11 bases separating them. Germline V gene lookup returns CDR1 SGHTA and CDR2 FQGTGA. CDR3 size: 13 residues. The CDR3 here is CASSTTAVYGYTF. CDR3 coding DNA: TGTGCCAGCAGCACCACAGCGGTCTATGGCTACACCTTC.

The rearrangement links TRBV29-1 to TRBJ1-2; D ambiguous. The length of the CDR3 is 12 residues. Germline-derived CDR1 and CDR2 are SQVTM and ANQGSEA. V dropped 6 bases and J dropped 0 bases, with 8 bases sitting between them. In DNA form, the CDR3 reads TGCAGCGTGATCAATCCTAACTATGGCTACACCTTC. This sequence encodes CSVINPNYGYTF.

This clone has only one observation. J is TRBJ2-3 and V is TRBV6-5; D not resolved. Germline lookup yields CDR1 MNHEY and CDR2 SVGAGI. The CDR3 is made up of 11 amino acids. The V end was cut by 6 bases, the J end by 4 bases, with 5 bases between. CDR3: CASSLPDTQYF. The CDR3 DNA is TGTGCCAGCAGCCTTCCAGATACGCAGTATTTT.

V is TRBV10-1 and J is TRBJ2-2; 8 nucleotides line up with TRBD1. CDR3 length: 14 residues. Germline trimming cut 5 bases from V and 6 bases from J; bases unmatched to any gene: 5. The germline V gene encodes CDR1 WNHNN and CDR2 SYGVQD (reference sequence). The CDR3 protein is CASSSPRGPGELFF. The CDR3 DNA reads TGCGCCAGCAGTTCTCCCAGGGGGCCCGGGGAGCTGTTTTTT.

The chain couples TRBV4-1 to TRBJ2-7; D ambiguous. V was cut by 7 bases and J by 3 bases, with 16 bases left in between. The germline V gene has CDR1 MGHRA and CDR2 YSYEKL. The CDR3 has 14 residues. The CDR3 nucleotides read TGCGCCAGCAAGCCAACGGCAGGAGACTACGAGCAGTACTTC. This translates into CASKPTAGDYEQYF.

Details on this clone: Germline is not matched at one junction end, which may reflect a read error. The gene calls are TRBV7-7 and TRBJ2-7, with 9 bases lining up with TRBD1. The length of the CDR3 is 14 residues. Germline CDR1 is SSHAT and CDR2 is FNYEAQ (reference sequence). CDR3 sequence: CASSLGQGDYEQYF. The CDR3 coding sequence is TGTGCTAGCAGCCTGGGACAGGGTGACTACGAGCAGTACTTC.

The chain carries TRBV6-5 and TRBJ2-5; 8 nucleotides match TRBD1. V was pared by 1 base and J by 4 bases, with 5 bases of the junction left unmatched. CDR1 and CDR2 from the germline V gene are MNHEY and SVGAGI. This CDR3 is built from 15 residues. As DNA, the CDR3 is TGTGCCAGCAGTTACTTCAGGGGGCGAACAGAGACCCAGTACTTC. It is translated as CASSYFRGRTETQYF.

CDR3: CSVEAADNEQFF. The CDR3 DNA follows: TGCAGCGTTGAAGCGGCGGACAATGAGCAGTTCTTC. V gene TRBV29-1 combines with J gene TRBJ2-1, with D uncertain. Germline V gives CDR1 SQVTM, CDR2 ANQGSEA. The CDR3 loop spans 12 amino acids. Trimming took off 1 base at V and 5 bases at J, with 6 bases between the two ends.

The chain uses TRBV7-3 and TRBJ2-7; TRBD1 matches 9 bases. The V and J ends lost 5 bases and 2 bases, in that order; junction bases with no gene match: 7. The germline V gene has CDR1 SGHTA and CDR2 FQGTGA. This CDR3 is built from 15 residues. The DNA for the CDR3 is TGTGCCAGCAGCCCTGGACAGGGGCCTGCCTACGAGCAGTACTTC. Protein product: CASSPGQGPAYEQYF. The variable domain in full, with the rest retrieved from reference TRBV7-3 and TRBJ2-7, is GAGVSQTPSNKVTEKGKYVELRCDPISGHTALYWYRQSLGQGPEFLIYFQGTGAADDSGLPNDRFFAVRPEGSVSTLKIQRTERGDSAVYLCASSPGQGPAYEQYFGPGTRLTVT.

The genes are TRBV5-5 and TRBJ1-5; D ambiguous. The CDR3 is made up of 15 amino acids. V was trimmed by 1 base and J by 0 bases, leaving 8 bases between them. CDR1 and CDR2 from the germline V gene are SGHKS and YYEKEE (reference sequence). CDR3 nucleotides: TGTGCCAGCAGCTTGTGGGAGAATAGCAATCAGCCCCAGCATTTT. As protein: CASSLWENSNQPQHF.

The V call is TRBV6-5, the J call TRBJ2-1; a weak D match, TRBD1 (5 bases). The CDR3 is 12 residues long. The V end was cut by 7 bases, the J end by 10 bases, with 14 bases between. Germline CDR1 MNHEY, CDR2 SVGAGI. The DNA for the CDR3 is TGTGCCAGCACCAGACCATCAGGGGAGCAGTTCTTC. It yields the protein CASTRPSGEQFF.

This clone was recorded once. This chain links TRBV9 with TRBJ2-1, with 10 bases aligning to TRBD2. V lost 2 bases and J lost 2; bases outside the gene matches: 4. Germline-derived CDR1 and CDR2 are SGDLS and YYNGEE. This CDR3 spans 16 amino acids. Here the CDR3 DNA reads TGTGCCAGCAGCGTTAGCGGGGGGCCGACCTACAATGAGCAGTTCTTC. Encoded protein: CASSVSGGPTYNEQFF.

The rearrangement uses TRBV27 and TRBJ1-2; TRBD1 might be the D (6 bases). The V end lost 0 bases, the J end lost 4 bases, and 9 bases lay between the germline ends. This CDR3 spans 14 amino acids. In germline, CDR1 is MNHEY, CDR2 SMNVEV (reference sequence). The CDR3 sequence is CASSLSQGLYGYTF. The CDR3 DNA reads TGTGCCAGCAGTTTATCCCAGGGGCTCTATGGCTACACCTTC.

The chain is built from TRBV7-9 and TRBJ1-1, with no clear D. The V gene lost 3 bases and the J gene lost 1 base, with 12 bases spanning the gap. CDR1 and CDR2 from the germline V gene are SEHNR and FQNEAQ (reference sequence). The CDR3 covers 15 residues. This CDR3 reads CASSFSPRGNTEAFF. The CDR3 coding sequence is TGTGCCAGCAGCTTCAGTCCCCGGGGGAACACTGAAGCTTTCTTT.

The DNA of the CDR3 is TGTGCCAGCAGCTTCGGACAGGATAGCGAGCAGTACTTC. It specifies CASSFGQDSEQYF. The chain has TRBV7-6 and TRBJ2-7; TRBD1 agrees at 7 bases. The CDR3 consists of 13 residues. Germline CDR1 SGHVS, CDR2 FNYEAQ. V lost 3 bases and J lost 6; bases outside the gene matches: 5.

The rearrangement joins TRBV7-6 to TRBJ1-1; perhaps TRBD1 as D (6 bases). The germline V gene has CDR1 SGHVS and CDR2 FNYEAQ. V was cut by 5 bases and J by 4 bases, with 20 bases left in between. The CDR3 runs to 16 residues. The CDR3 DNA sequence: TGTGCCAGCAGCCCACAGGGATCATCTTTCGGCACTGAAGCTTTCTTT. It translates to CASSPQGSSFGTEAFF.

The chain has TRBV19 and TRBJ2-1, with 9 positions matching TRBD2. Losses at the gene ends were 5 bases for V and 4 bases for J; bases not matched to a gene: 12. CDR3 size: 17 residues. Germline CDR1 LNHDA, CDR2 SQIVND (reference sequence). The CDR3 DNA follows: TGTGCCAGTAGTCCTTTAATCCTAGCGGGGCCTTACAATGAGCAGTTCTTC. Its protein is CASSPLILAGPYNEQFF.